This T cell receptor (beta chain) was captured by sequencing in a study of molecular identifiers for immune sequencing clone quantification (dated by TCRdb to the late 2010s). As for the study more broadly: For a replicate experiment, RNA from roughly 21,000 or 96,000 naive CD8 T cells was divided into five aliquots, of which four were sequenced. This methods study benchmarked molecular-identifier clustering-based TCR repertoire sequencing (MIDCIRS) and TCR RNA copy counting, using CD8 T cells to do so. Broader findings and caveats from the paper: Modeling estimated about three recovered TCR RNA copies per cell, compared with about ten by digital PCR, which implies 30% to 35% capture efficiency. Spiked-in Jurkat TCR RNA equal to a single cell's worth was reported to be detectable even within 1,100,000 naive CD8 T cells. When barcode sub-clustering was omitted, TCR diversity was inflated by chimeric consensus sequences, with chimeras reaching as high as 47%. The naive libraries included spiked-in Jurkat TCR RNA (about nine copies' worth), and this RNA is not part of the donor repertoire. In CMV-specific effector cells, clones with more than 20 RNA copies contained over 98% of molecules, whereas in naive cells such clones contained under 1% of molecules. The sizes of highly expanded clones could end up underestimated when identical TCR molecules share a barcode.

Turning to this clonotype: Its antigen target is currently unknown. Germline is not matched at one junction end, which may reflect a read error.

Libraries of naive CD8 T cells were built from anywhere between about 19,000 and 1,000,000 sorted cells, with 10%, 30% or 50% of the purified RNA used. Naive CD8 T cells were FACS-sorted as CD8+CD4-CCR7+CD45RA+ on a BD FACSAria II into RLT Plus buffer. Approximately 9 TCR copies' worth of Jurkat RNA were spiked into 20,000-1,000,000 naive CD8 T cell samples to test detection sensitivity. Enrichment of CD8 T cells was done with RosetteSep CD8+ T Cell Enrichment Cocktail plus Ficoll-Paque, and ACK red cell lysis came afterward. The CDR3 measures 12 amino acids from cysteine to phenylalanine. The CDR3 DNA has 36 bases and is translated from base 1. The library was generated by PCR. The sample was run on an Illumina HiSeq 4000. Bulk TCR libraries were generated as previously described, with the TCR primers listed in Table S5 used. Total RNA was purified with the Qiagen AllPrep DNA/RNA kit. Before analysis, reads from multiple sequencing runs of one library were combined. In the original analysis: Reads were retained only if the reads had an exact TCR constant sequence, and the retained reads were trimmed to 150 nt and grouped according to their 12-nt molecular barcodes. Within each barcode group, reads were sub-clustered at a 15% Levenshtein threshold, and quality-weighted consensus sequences were built per RNA molecule. Non-functional sequences were filtered out, along with any lower-count sequence sitting one edit away from another sequence. On the basis of fitting two negative binomial distributions, barcode sub-clusters with fewer than 20% of the maximum read count were discarded. TCRdb cleaned the public reads at Q25 with fastp, built clones with MiXCR and kept in-frame beta chains. Rows are combined by CDR3 protein, so each entry shows the most common genes and DNA. These V and J calls rely on TCRdb rather than the paper's analysis. In this sample the table shows about 640,000 distinct CDR3 sequences, 15% to 20% of which occur a single time. The ten most abundant clones make up approximately 0.9% of the sample.

This sequence originates from a human donor in good health. Some libraries in this study had Jurkat cell RNA spiked in. Sequenced sample: naive CD8+ T cells from blood, with Jurkat cell RNA spiked in. Interpreted using the paper, the cell subset or site label stands for: FACS-sorted CD8+CD4-CCR7+CD45RA+ naive T cells. The V and J genes are TRBV12-3 or TRBV12-4 and TRBJ2-7, with a tentative D gene TRBD2 over 6 matching bases. The CDR3 protein sequence reads: CAGSFGGDEQYF. The base sequence is TGTGCCGGCAGTTTCGGAGGGGACGAGCAGTACTTC.